Here is one T cell receptor beta chain with its context. The antigen is unknown. The study ran its PCR with 60 Vbeta and 13 Jbeta primers. The repertoire was sequenced with immunoSEQ multiplex PCR; TCRdb's copy has only in-frame clones and lacks some. The sample includes about 130,000 clones, around 83% of them seen just once. This entry is derived from a study of cytomegalovirus exposure and HLA in healthy donors. CDR3 length equals 14 residues. Study observations and caveats: Per a later analysis, HLA-associated TCR beta chains showed more clonal expansion than other, equally common TCR beta chains.

The specimen was PBMCs. This clonotype originated in a woman in her late teens or twenties in good health and CMV-seropositive. V and J are TRBV21-1 and TRBJ2-5; the table's D call of TRBD1 was not tested on the DNA. TRBV21-1 is a recognized pseudogene. CDR3 in amino acids: CASSNIQCQETQYF. CDR3 nucleotides: TGTGCCAGCAGCAATATACAGTGCCAAGAGACCCAGTACTTC.